What follows are 7 T cell receptor beta chains derived from one specimen sequenced in a study of control samples from healthy donors and cancer patients. This table comes from immunoSEQ multiplex PCR, and its TCRdb copy is limited to in-frame clones, with some not included. The table lists about 110,000 clones, roughly four fifths of them singletons. Sequencing was carried out using blood. The receptors here all came from a man in his late teens or twenties in good health.

The chain is built from TRBV27 and TRBJ1-4; maybe TRBD1 (6 bases). V was shortened by 4 bases and J by 4 bases, with 13 bases between the two germline ends. Germline V gene lookup returns CDR1 MNHEY and CDR2 SMNVEV (reference sequence). The CDR3 extends over 15 amino acids. As DNA, the CDR3 is TGTGCCAGCAGTTCCCACAGGGTGGGTAATGAAAAACTGTTTTTT. Translated: CASSSHRVGNEKLFF.

The chain is built from TRBV2 and TRBJ1-5; D uncertain. V was pared by 2 bases and J by 1 base, with 12 bases between. The CDR3 extends over 16 amino acids. CDR1 is SNHLY, CDR2 FYNNEI, per germline. The CDR3 DNA follows: TGTGCCAGCAGTGAATTTCGATCGGGAAGCAATCAGCCCCAGCATTTT. This gives the protein CASSEFRSGSNQPQHF.

Only a few counts were recorded for this clone. This rearrangement joins TRBV6-1 to TRBJ1-3; D not certain. This CDR3 region has 17 residues. The V and J ends lost 4 bases and 0 bases respectively, with 16 bases between them. Germline V gene data show CDR1 as MNHNS and CDR2 as SASEGT. The CDR3 is CASSAGRGTSSGNTIYF. Here the CDR3 DNA reads TGTGCCAGCAGTGCTGGACGGGGAACAAGCTCTGGAAACACCATATATTTT.

The chain carries TRBV28 and TRBJ1-2; 7 nucleotides agree with TRBD1. The CDR3 has 14 residues. V was pared by 7 bases and J by 4 bases, with 9 bases of the junction left unmatched. Germline V gene lookup returns CDR1 MDHEN and CDR2 SYDVKM. The CDR3 DNA is TGTGCCAGCACCCCAGAGGGACAGCTCTATGGCTACACCTTC. Amino acid sequence: CASTPEGQLYGYTF.

This chain uses TRBV10-3 with TRBJ2-3; 14 bases are a match to TRBD2. J was trimmed by 11 bases and V by 11 bases; bases with no gene match: 6. Looked up from germline, CDR1 is ENHRY and CDR2 is SYGVKD. The CDR3 is 12 residues long. This CDR3 is CAAGTSGGVQYF. CDR3 in DNA: TGTGCCGCCGGGACTAGCGGGGGCGTGCAGTATTTT.

The rearrangement joins TRBV18 to TRBJ1-2; no reliable D call. The CDR3 loop spans 13 amino acids. Trimming stripped 3 bases from V and 6 bases from J, with 11 bases between. Germline assignment: CDR1 KGHSH and CDR2 LQKENI. The CDR3 loop is CASSPEKGHGYTF. CDR3 DNA: TGTGCCAGCTCACCCGAAAAGGGCCATGGCTACACCTTC.

The rearrangement uses TRBV5-1 and TRBJ1-2; D gene uncertain. The CDR3 runs to 14 residues. Trimming removed 4 bases at V and 0 bases at J, with 10 bases between. Germline CDR1 SGHRS, CDR2 YFSETQ. CDR3 coding DNA: TGCGCCAGCAGCCGGACGGATCCTAACTATGGCTACACCTTC. Its protein is CASSRTDPNYGYTF.